This T cell receptor beta chain was documented in a study of cytomegalovirus exposure and HLA in healthy donors. Repertoires were generated with immunoSEQ multiplex PCR, while TCRdb's copy carries only in-frame clones and drops some. This sample has 200,000 to 250,000 clones, with 75% to 90% found just once. The germline gives CDR1 MNHNY, CDR2 SVGAGI (reference sequence). The CDR3 has 15 amino acids. V dropped 2 bases and J dropped 1 base, with 11 bases sitting between them. The chain uses TRBV6-6 and TRBJ1-1, with D unclear. The source is a woman aged 30 to 39 in good health and CMV-seropositive. Sequencing was performed on PBMCs. The CDR3 reads CASSYGGGENTEAFF. The CDR3 DNA reads TGTGCCAGCAGTTACGGCGGAGGAGAGAACACTGAAGCTTTCTTT.